These 7 T cell receptor beta chains came from one sample sequenced in a study of blood T cell repertoires in COVID-19. Profiling relied on immunoSEQ multiplex PCR, and the TCRdb table lists in-frame clones only, not all of them. The sample includes 250,000 to 350,000 clones, roughly 90% of them seen just once. Sequencing was carried out using peripheral blood. These receptors were taken from a woman aged 25 to 39 with COVID-19, enrolled during active disease.

The chain has TRBV2 and TRBJ1-5; 7 nucleotides agree with TRBD1. The V and J ends lost 9 bases and 3 bases, in that order; junction bases with no gene match: 23. CDR3 length: 19 amino acids. From germline, CDR1 is SNHLY and CDR2 FYNNEI. In DNA form, the CDR3 reads TGTGCCAGGGGGAACCGGGACAGTCTTACCGCAACCCCCAATCAGCCCCAGCATTTT. Amino acids: CARGNRDSLTATPNQPQHF. Drawing the rest from reference TRBV2 and TRBJ1-5, the complete variable domain is EPEVTQTPSHQVTQMGQEVILRCVPISNHLYFYWYRQILGQKVEFLVSFYNNEISEKSEIFDDQFSVERPDGSNFTLKIRSTKLEDSAMYFCARGNRDSLTATPNQPQHFGDGTRLSIL.

The chain couples TRBV30 to TRBJ1-2, with D possibly matching TRBD1 (5 bases). Germline V gene sequence: CDR1 GTSNPN, CDR2 SVGIG (reference sequence). CDR3 length equals 14 residues. Trimming stripped 2 bases from V and 5 bases from J, with 15 bases between. CDR3 nucleotides: TGTGCCTGGAGTCCGGGGGGACGAGGGTATGGCTACACCTTC. Translated, it gives CAWSPGGRGYGYTF.

The chain carries TRBV5-5 and TRBJ2-2, with TRBD1 identical over 7 bases. Trimming removed 3 bases from V and 2 bases from J; junction bases left unmatched: 4. Germline CDR1 SGHKS, CDR2 YYEKEE (reference sequence). This CDR3 has 15 amino acids. The CDR3 here is CASSSGQKNTGELFF. In DNA form, the CDR3 reads TGTGCCAGCAGCTCGGGACAGAAAAACACCGGGGAGCTGTTTTTT.

The CDR3 here is CASSLVLAGGTDTQYF. In nucleotides, the CDR3 is TGTGCCAGCAGCTTAGTACTGGCAGGGGGCACAGATACGCAGTATTTT. The rearrangement links TRBV7-2 to TRBJ2-3; D may be TRBD1 (6 bases). The germline V and J ends were trimmed by 1 base and 1 base, with 12 bases remaining between them. CDR3 length: 16 amino acids. The V gene's germline CDR1 is SGHTA and CDR2 FQGNSA.

The chain combines TRBV5-1 with TRBJ1-3, with D hard to call. The CDR3 is 14 residues long. Germline values: CDR1 SGHRS, CDR2 YFSETQ. V lost 4 bases and J 1 base, leaving 9 bases between the germline ends. The CDR3 sequence is CASSLRESGNTIYF. The CDR3, as DNA: TGCGCCAGCAGCCTGCGGGAGTCTGGAAACACCATATATTTT.

CDR3 in amino acids: CASSLGSGRTEQFF. The CDR3 region has the DNA TGCGCCAGCAGCTTAGGTAGCGGGAGGACTGAGCAGTTCTTC. The chain employs TRBV5-1 and TRBJ2-1; 10 bases are a match to TRBD2. The CDR3 spans 14 residues. The V gene's germline CDR1 is SGHRS and CDR2 YFSETQ. Trimming cost V 2 bases and J 9 bases; bases outside gene matches: 5.

The rearrangement joins TRBV6-4 to TRBJ1-2, with TRBD1 matching 7 bases. Germline V lookup: CDR1 MRHNA, CDR2 SNTAGT. V was pared by 2 bases and J by 0 bases, with 3 bases of the junction left unmatched. CDR3 length: 15 amino acids. CDR3 nucleotides: TGTGCCAGCAGTGACGACAGGGCAGCTAACTATGGCTACACCTTC. Protein sequence: CASSDDRAANYGYTF.